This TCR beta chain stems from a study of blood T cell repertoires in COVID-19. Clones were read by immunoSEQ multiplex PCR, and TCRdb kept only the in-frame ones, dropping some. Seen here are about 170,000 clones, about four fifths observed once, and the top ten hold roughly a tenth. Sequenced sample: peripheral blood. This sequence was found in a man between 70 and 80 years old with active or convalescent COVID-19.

CDR3 in amino acids: CASSLDPGRQPQHF. Here the CDR3 DNA reads TGTGCCAGCAGCTTAGACCCGGGTCGCCAGCCCCAGCATTTT. V and J are TRBV7-2 and TRBJ1-5, with D unresolved. V was cut by 1 base and J by 7 bases, with 11 bases left in between. Germline V lookup: CDR1 SGHTA, CDR2 FQGNSA. The CDR3 length is 14 residues.